This T cell receptor beta chain was identified in a study of T cell repertoires in cytomegalovirus infection. Study-wide context: Indications came from public TCR beta signatures; they pointed to CMV infection and to a matching HLA type. Study results and limitations: Ex vivo, HLA-C-restricted CMV-specific TCR beta clonotypes prevailed over the rest of the response.

The J segment lost 1 base and the V segment lost 6 bases, leaving 11 bases of the junction unmatched. This CDR3 has 18 amino acids. Germline CDR1 is MDHEN and CDR2 is SYDVKM. MiXCR was run by TCRdb on the reads, yielding one entry per CDR3 protein. The sample contains about 180,000 distinct CDR3 sequences, approximately 18% of which appear only once. There are a few counts of this clonotype. Antigen: not known. The clonotype originates from a human donor in good health (CMV status not recorded). Some clones in this sample may be carry-over from other donors' samples. This sequence joins TRBV28 and TRBJ2-6; 8 nucleotides agree with TRBD1. Material: CD8+ T cells from PBMCs. The CDR3 coding sequence is TGTGCCAGCAGGGGGGGAGTAAGGACAGGGTCTGGGGCCAACGTCCTGACTTTC. The encoded protein is CASRGGVRTGSGANVLTF.